The 14 T cell receptor beta chains given below trace back to one sample, sequenced in a study of blood T cells in healthy people across ages. The use of a sample-barcoded 5' primer and a J-beta primer mix characterized a second PCR of about 7 to 12 cycles. TCRdb reprocessed the 5' RACE reads with MiXCR, giving one entry per CDR3 protein. This sample yields some 1.5 million distinct CDR3 sequences, of which 35% to 45% are seen a single time; less than 5% belongs to the top ten. Sequenced material: blood. The origin of the receptors is a woman younger than 35 in good health.

The CDR3 region has the DNA TGTGCCAGCAGGAACCCCAGGAGTAGACTCAATGAGCAGTTCTTC. Encoded protein: CASRNPRSRLNEQFF. The V gene is TRBV27, the J gene TRBJ2-1; D is uncertain. The CDR3 sequence is 15 residues long. Trimming took off 6 bases at V and 6 bases at J, with 18 bases between the two ends. Germline V gene lookup returns CDR1 MNHEY and CDR2 SMNVEV (reference sequence).

The rearrangement joins TRBV2 to TRBJ2-7; D is uncertain. With the DNA end fitting TRBJ2-5 better, the J assignment may be wrong. The V gene's germline CDR1 is SNHLY and CDR2 FYNNEI. CDR3 size: 13 residues. This CDR3 is CASSTNRQETQYF. CDR3 in DNA: TGTGCCAGCAGTACGAACAGACAAGAGACCCAGTACTTC.

The chain couples TRBV4-3 to TRBJ2-7; D unclear. The CDR3 spans 13 residues. Germline lookup yields CDR1 LGHNA and CDR2 YSLEER. Deletions cut 2 bases from V and 5 bases from J, with 10 bases between. CDR3 sequence reads: CASSQSRADEQYF. CDR3 sequence (DNA): TGCGCCAGCAGCCAATCGCGTGCGGACGAGCAGTACTTC.

This clonotype was recorded a few times. This rearrangement joins TRBV20-1 to TRBJ2-3; 8 bases line up with TRBD2. Per germline, CDR1 DFQATT and CDR2 SNEGSKA (reference sequence). The V and J ends lost 3 bases and 2 bases, in that order; junction bases with no gene match: 4. CDR3 length: 14 residues. The CDR3 is CSASTSGITDTQYF. The CDR3 DNA is TGCAGTGCTAGTACTAGCGGCATCACAGATACGCAGTATTTT.

This clonotype has more than one count but fewer than ten. The chain uses TRBV7-9 and TRBJ2-7; D may be TRBD1 or TRBD2 (5 bases each). The CDR3 sequence is 15 residues long. Between the trimmed V and J ends, which lost 8 bases and 0 bases, there was a span of 17 bases. The germline V gene encodes CDR1 SEHNR and CDR2 FQNEAQ (reference sequence). CDR3 coding DNA: TGTGCCAGCCTTTCCTGGGACGCTAGCTCCTACGAGCAGTACTTC. This translates into CASLSWDASSYEQYF.

CDR3 DNA sequence: TGTGCCAGCAGTTACCATGTGGCATACAATGAGCAGTTCTTC. Translation gives CASSYHVAYNEQFF. This chain links TRBV6-5 with TRBJ2-1; D is unclear. V lost 2 bases to trimming and J lost 4 bases, with 9 bases between them. The CDR3 loop spans 14 amino acids. Germline values: CDR1 MNHEY, CDR2 SVGAGI.

The chain couples TRBV28 to TRBJ2-1, with D possibly being TRBD1 (6 bases). This CDR3 spans 13 amino acids. V lost 10 bases and J 0 bases, leaving 10 bases between the germline ends. Germline V gene lookup returns CDR1 MDHEN and CDR2 SYDVKM. In DNA form, the CDR3 reads TGTGCCACTGAGGGACACTCCTACAATGAGCAGTTCTTC. It is translated as CATEGHSYNEQFF.

This clonotype was seen a few times. This chain links TRBV29-1 with TRBJ2-1; 12 nucleotides agree with TRBD2. Germline CDR1 reads SQVTM; CDR2 reads ANQGSEA. CDR3 length: 13 residues. Trimming removed 1 base from V and 12 bases from J; junction bases left unmatched: 4. The CDR3 protein is CSVEGLAGDGQFF. The DNA of the CDR3 is TGCAGCGTTGAAGGACTAGCGGGAGACGGGCAGTTCTTC.

V gene TRBV20-1 combines with J gene TRBJ1-1; a possible D gene is TRBD1 (6 bases). V was pared by 0 bases and J by 8 bases, with 16 bases between. Germline V gene lookup returns CDR1 DFQATT and CDR2 SNEGSKA (reference sequence). This CDR3 has 14 residues. CDR3 nucleotide sequence: TGCAGTGCTAGAGAACTAGGGGGATATACGGAAGCTTTCTTT. Translation: CSARELGGYTEAFF.

V usage is TRBV7-2 and J usage is TRBJ2-1; D may match TRBD1 or TRBD2 (6 bases each). Germline assignment: CDR1 SGHTA and CDR2 FQGNSA. V was trimmed by 1 base and J by 4 bases, leaving 14 bases between them. There are 16 residues in the CDR3. The CDR3 DNA sequence: TGTGCCAGCAGCTTAGACACGACAGGACTATACAATGAGCAGTTCTTC. It codes for CASSLDTTGLYNEQFF.

The chain uses TRBV6-2 or TRBV6-3 and TRBJ2-7; 13 positions match TRBD2. Trimming took 4 bases from V and 5 from J; bases not matched to a gene: 11. CDR1 is MNHEY and CDR2 is SVGEGT in the germline V gene. The CDR3 runs to 17 residues. CDR3 sequence reads: CASSWYPGLAGVHEQYF. In nucleotides, the CDR3 is TGTGCCAGCAGTTGGTATCCCGGACTAGCGGGAGTCCACGAGCAGTACTTC.

This sequence joins TRBV7-6 and TRBJ2-7; 15 nucleotides align to TRBD2. Germline V gene lookup returns CDR1 SGHVS and CDR2 FNYEAQ. This CDR3 has 19 residues. V shed 0 bases, J shed 0 bases, and the junction held 6 bases outside the gene matches. In DNA, the CDR3 is TGTGCCAGCAGCTTAGCCCCGGGACTAGCGGGAGGATTCTCCTACGAGCAGTACTTC. Translated, it gives CASSLAPGLAGGFSYEQYF.

About this clonotype: This could be a read error, since a much larger clone is one nucleotide away. The V call is TRBV29-1, the J call TRBJ2-4, with D unresolved. The germline V gene has CDR1 SQVTM and CDR2 ANQGSEA. There are 12 residues in the CDR3. V was trimmed by 5 bases and J by 13 bases, leaving 18 bases between them. CDR3 nucleotides: TGCAGCGTTCAGACGGAGAGCTACGGGCAGTACTTC. It specifies CSVQTESYGQYF.

This clonotype was counted a few times. The rearrangement uses TRBV27 and TRBJ1-5, with no clear D. Germline V gene sequence: CDR1 MNHEY, CDR2 SMNVEV (reference sequence). The CDR3 is 15 amino acids. Trimming left V 7 bases short and J 6 bases short, with 19 bases between. This CDR3 reads CASMPFVVSGQPQHF. CDR3 DNA sequence: TGTGCCAGCATGCCTTTCGTCGTTAGTGGTCAGCCCCAGCATTTT.